These T cell receptor beta chains were read from a single sample in a study of blood T cell repertoires in COVID-19. Produced via immunoSEQ multiplex PCR; TCRdb's table is partial and in-frame only. The sample carries fewer than 350,000 clones, around 87% recorded once. Source material: peripheral blood. These receptors all stem from a woman aged 50 to 60 who had recovered from COVID-19. Both conserved end residues are part of each CDR3. D genes are given only for firm matches. Rows give clone size only sometimes, using once, few, many, or a class for an expanded clone.

CDR3 protein,CDR3 DNA,clone size,V gene,D gene,J gene
CASSLGGTTDTQYF,TGTGCCAGCAGCTTAGGAGGTACCACAGATACGCAGTATTTT,-,TRBV11-3,-,TRBJ2-3
CASSVGLAGPSSTDTQYF,TGTGCCAGCAGCGTAGGTCTAGCGGGACCTTCTAGCACAGATACGCAGTATTTT,-,TRBV9,TRBD2,TRBJ2-3
CASSYSRTATNYGYTF,TGTGCCAGCAGTTACTCAAGGACAGCTACTAACTATGGCTACACCTTC,-,TRBV6-5,-,TRBJ1-2
CASSLDPGKKLFF,TGCGCCAGCAGCTTGGACCCAGGGAAAAAACTGTTTTTT,-,TRBV5-1,-,TRBJ1-4
CASSETGFKNTEAFF,TGTGCCAGCAGTGAGACGGGGTTTAAGAACACTGAAGCTTTCTTT,-,TRBV28,-,TRBJ1-1
CASSDTRSNQPQHF,TGTGCCAGCAGTGATACACGTAGCAATCAGCCCCAGCATTTT,-,TRBV25-1,-,TRBJ1-5
CASSQDLQGNYGYTF,TGCGCCAGCAGCCAAGATCTACAGGGTAACTATGGCTACACCTTC,once,TRBV4-3,-,TRBJ1-2
CASSPGQSHQPQHF,TGTGCCAGCAGTCCGGGACAGAGTCATCAGCCCCAGCATTTT,-,TRBV27,TRBD1,TRBJ1-5
CASSPLAGVADTQYF,TGTGCCAGCAGCCCACTAGCGGGGGTGGCGGATACGCAGTATTTT,-,TRBV14,TRBD2,TRBJ2-3
CASSLGQDEKLFF,TGTGCCAGCAGCCTCGGACAGGATGAAAAACTGTTTTTT,-,TRBV28,TRBD1,TRBJ1-4
CASSVGLAAQETQYF,TGTGCCAGCAGCGTAGGACTAGCGGCACAAGAGACCCAGTACTTC,-,TRBV9,TRBD2,TRBJ2-5
CASSSQSDSGEQFF,TGTGCCAGCAGCTCCCAATCGGACTCGGGTGAGCAGTTCTTC,once,TRBV13,-,TRBJ2-1
CATSRGRDRSDTQYF,TGTGCCACCAGCAGAGGGCGGGACCGGTCAGATACGCAGTATTTT,-,TRBV15,-,TRBJ2-3
CASTAGGRVNEKLFF,TGTGCCAGCACCGCTGGGGGCAGGGTAAATGAAAAACTGTTTTTT,-,TRBV9,-,TRBJ1-4
CSVQAGGPNEQFF,TGCAGCGTGCAAGCGGGAGGGCCTAATGAGCAGTTCTTC,-,TRBV29-1,TRBD2,TRBJ2-1
CASSSPGLGTQYF,TGTGCCAGCAGTTCGCCGGGACTCGGTACGCAGTATTTT,few,TRBV6-5,-,TRBJ2-3
CASTRGLASVSTGELFF,TGTGCCAGTACCCGAGGACTAGCTTCTGTTAGCACCGGGGAGCTGTTTTTT,-,TRBV19,TRBD2,TRBJ2-2
CASSLQGSYGYTF,TGTGCCAGCAGCCTACAGGGGAGCTATGGCTACACCTTC,-,TRBV28,TRBD1,TRBJ1-2
CASSKRGGGQPQHF,TGTGCCAGCAGCAAACGGGGGGGTGGTCAGCCCCAGCATTTT,-,TRBV21-1,-,TRBJ1-5
CASSSISGGDTDTQYF,TGTGCCAGCAGCTCCATTAGCGGGGGCGACACAGATACGCAGTATTTT,-,TRBV7-2,TRBD2,TRBJ2-3
CASSREGRRTGELFF,TGCGCCAGCAGTCGGGAGGGCCGGCGGACCGGGGAGCTGTTTTTT,-,TRBV5-1,TRBD2,TRBJ2-2
CASSPARGEKLFF,TGTGCCAGCAGCCCAGCCAGGGGTGAAAAACTGTTTTTT,-,TRBV7-2,-,TRBJ1-4
CAREDRGNSNQPQHF,TGTGCCAGAGAGGACAGGGGCAATAGCAATCAGCCCCAGCATTTT,-,TRBV19,TRBD1,TRBJ1-5
CATSRGGTGGVNEQFF,TGTGCCACCAGCAGAGGCGGGACAGGGGGAGTCAATGAGCAGTTCTTC,-,TRBV15,TRBD1,TRBJ2-1
CASSLDRGVRSAGELFF,TGTGCCAGCAGCCTGGACAGGGGGGTGCGGAGCGCCGGGGAGCTGTTTTTT,few,TRBV5-8,TRBD1,TRBJ2-2
CASSTHGGALQQYF,TGTGCCAGTAGTACCCACGGGGGGGCGCTGCAGCAGTACTTC,medium-sized,TRBV19,TRBD2,TRBJ2-7
CASRQIWDRSDTQYF,TGTGCCAGCAGACAGATATGGGACAGGTCAGATACGCAGTATTTT,-,TRBV2,TRBD1,TRBJ2-3
CASSPAGDTQYF,TGTGCCAGCAGCCCTGCGGGGGATACGCAGTATTTT,-,TRBV7-9,-,TRBJ2-3
CASSDQGYEQYF,TGTGCCAGCAGTGATCAGGGCTACGAGCAGTACTTC,-,TRBV28,-,TRBJ2-7
CASRGTANEKLFF,TGTGCCAGCAGAGGGACAGCTAATGAAAAACTGTTTTTT,-,TRBV6-6,TRBD1,TRBJ1-4
CASSRLQLAGGKNIQYF,TGTGCCAGCTCACGTCTTCAGCTAGCGGGAGGCAAAAACATTCAGTACTTC,few,TRBV18,TRBD2,TRBJ2-4
CASTIRGGAQNEQFF,TGTGCCAGCACCATACGTGGGGGGGCGCAGAATGAGCAGTTCTTC,-,TRBV6-6,-,TRBJ2-1
CAPSPSGSPDTQYF,TGTGCCCCCAGCCCTAGCGGGAGTCCAGATACGCAGTATTTT,-,TRBV5-6,TRBD2,TRBJ2-3
CASRRPHQGTEAFF,TGCGCCAGCAGGCGACCTCATCAGGGGACTGAAGCTTTCTTT,many,TRBV10-2,-,TRBJ1-1
CASSSHRGYNSSYEQYF,TGTGCCAGTAGTAGTCACAGGGGTTACAACTCCTCCTACGAGCAGTACTTC,-,TRBV19,TRBD1,TRBJ2-7
CASSLSTAQETQYF,TGTGCCAGCAGCTTATCAACAGCTCAAGAGACCCAGTACTTC,-,TRBV7-9,-,TRBJ2-5
CATSARIGQGGYEQYF,TGTGCCACCAGTGCCAGAATCGGACAGGGCGGCTACGAGCAGTACTTC,-,TRBV24-1,TRBD1,TRBJ2-7
CATSRGTGELQPQHF,TGTGCCACCAGCAGAGGGACAGGGGAACTTCAGCCCCAGCATTTT,-,TRBV15,TRBD1,TRBJ1-5
CASRRTGVGTEAFF,TGTGCCAGCAGACGAACAGGGGTAGGCACTGAAGCTTTCTTT,-,TRBV28,TRBD1,TRBJ1-1
CASSPDRQRNTEAFF,TGTGCCAGCTCACCCGACCGACAGAGGAACACTGAAGCTTTCTTT,-,TRBV18,-,TRBJ1-1
CASSQIRGPTEAFF,TGTGCCAGCAGTCAAATCAGGGGCCCCACTGAAGCTTTCTTT,-,TRBV6-2/TRBV6-3,-,TRBJ1-1
CASRASGGNQPQHF,TGTGCCAGCCGGGCGAGCGGGGGGAATCAGCCCCAGCATTTT,-,TRBV27,-,TRBJ1-5
CASSPNFQGGMQYF,TGTGCCAGCAGCCCCAATTTCCAGGGCGGCATGCAGTACTTC,-,TRBV13,-,TRBJ2-7
CAISEFQGNTEAFF,TGTGCCATCAGTGAGTTTCAGGGGAACACTGAAGCTTTCTTT,-,TRBV10-3,-,TRBJ1-1
CATSDPTSGLSTDTQYF,TGTGCCACCAGTGACCCCACTAGCGGGCTAAGCACAGATACGCAGTATTTT,-,TRBV24-1,TRBD2,TRBJ2-3
CASSYDRGSTEAFF,TGTGCCAGCAGTTACGACAGGGGCTCGACTGAAGCTTTCTTT,few,TRBV11-2,TRBD1,TRBJ1-1
CASSSGTSGRGHEQFF,TGTGCCAGCAGCTCCGGGACTAGCGGGAGGGGGCATGAGCAGTTCTTC,-,TRBV7-2,TRBD2,TRBJ2-1
CASSVGQGARETQYF,TGTGCCAGCAGCGTGGGACAGGGGGCTCGGGAGACCCAGTACTTC,-,TRBV9,TRBD1,TRBJ2-5
CASRQQGAYGYTF,TGTGCCAGCCGCCAACAGGGGGCCTATGGCTACACCTTC,-,TRBV12-3/TRBV12-4,TRBD1,TRBJ1-2
CASSYGSRGLNDEKLFF,TGTGCCAGCAGTTACGGGTCAAGGGGTCTCAACGATGAAAAACTGTTTTTT,-,TRBV6-2/TRBV6-3,-,TRBJ1-4
CSVENSSEQYF,TGCAGCGTTGAGAACAGTTCCGAGCAGTACTTC,-,TRBV29-1,-,TRBJ2-7
CASSLVGAGNTEAFF,TGTGCCAGCAGCTTAGTTGGGGCCGGGAACACTGAAGCTTTCTTT,-,TRBV7-2,-,TRBJ1-1
CASSPEREGETQYF,TGTGCCAGCAGCCCTGAGCGGGAGGGAGAGACCCAGTACTTC,-,TRBV14,TRBD2,TRBJ2-5
CASGRGGPTDTQYF,TGTGCCAGCGGGCGGGGGGGGCCCACAGATACGCAGTATTTT,-,TRBV7-7,TRBD2,TRBJ2-3
CASRATGIEQYF,TGTGCCAGCAGAGCAACAGGTATCGAGCAGTACTTC,-,TRBV28,-,TRBJ2-7
CASNKRGAADTQYF,TGTGCCAGCAACAAGCGGGGGGCCGCAGATACGCAGTATTTT,-,TRBV28,TRBD2,TRBJ2-3
CASSFGESYEQYF,TGTGCCAGCAGTTTCGGGGAGTCCTACGAGCAGTACTTC,few,TRBV27,-,TRBJ2-7
CALQHSGGFMNGQFF,TGTGCCCTTCAGCATTCAGGGGGCTTTATGAATGGGCAGTTCTTC,-,TRBV7-9,TRBD1,TRBJ2-1
CASSQAAGSIPNQYF,TGCGCCAGCAGCCAAGCCGCGGGATCAATCCCTAACCAGTACTTC,-,TRBV4-3,-,TRBJ2-5